This T cell receptor beta chain was sequenced for a study of CD8+ T cells in alopecia areata. Whole-study results and caveats: For lesional scalp, especially alopecia totalis/universalis, clonality was higher than in normal scalp. Mice showed clearer TCR sharing than patients did, a gap that was possibly HLA-related.

cDNA prepared by RNA extraction and subsequent reverse transcription served as the template for sequencing. Method: immunoSEQ multiplex PCR; TCRdb's copy keeps in-frame clones and lacks some. The sample includes some 170,000 clones, approximately 56% of them seen just once. As to this clone: Its antigen is currently unknown.

Samples from alopecia areata patients were lesional scalp punch biopsies and peripheral blood. Sequencing was performed on CD4+ T cells sorted from blood, taken at week 0. This receptor was identified in a human donor with alopecia areata.

CDR3 sequence reads: CAWSGRLNTEAFF. Written as DNA, the CDR3 is TGTGCCTGGAGTGGCCGACTGAACACTGAAGCTTTCTTT. The V and J genes are TRBV30 and TRBJ1-1, with D unclear. Between the trimmed V and J ends, which lost 1 base and 0 bases, there was a span of 6 bases. The CDR3 contains 13 residues. Germline CDR1 GTSNPN, CDR2 SVGIG (reference sequence).